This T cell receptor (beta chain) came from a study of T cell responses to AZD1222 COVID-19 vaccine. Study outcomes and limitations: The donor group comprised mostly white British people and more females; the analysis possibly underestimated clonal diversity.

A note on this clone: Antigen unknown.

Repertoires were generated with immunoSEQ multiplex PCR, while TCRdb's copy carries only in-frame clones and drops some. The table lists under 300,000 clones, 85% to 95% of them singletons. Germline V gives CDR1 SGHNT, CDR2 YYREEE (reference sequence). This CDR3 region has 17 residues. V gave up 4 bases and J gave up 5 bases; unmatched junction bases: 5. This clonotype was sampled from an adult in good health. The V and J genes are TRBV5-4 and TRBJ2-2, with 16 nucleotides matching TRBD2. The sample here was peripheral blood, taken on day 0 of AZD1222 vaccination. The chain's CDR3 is CASSPGTSGRGTGELFF. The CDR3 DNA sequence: TGTGCCAGCAGCCCCGGGACTAGCGGGAGGGGAACCGGGGAGCTGTTTTTT.